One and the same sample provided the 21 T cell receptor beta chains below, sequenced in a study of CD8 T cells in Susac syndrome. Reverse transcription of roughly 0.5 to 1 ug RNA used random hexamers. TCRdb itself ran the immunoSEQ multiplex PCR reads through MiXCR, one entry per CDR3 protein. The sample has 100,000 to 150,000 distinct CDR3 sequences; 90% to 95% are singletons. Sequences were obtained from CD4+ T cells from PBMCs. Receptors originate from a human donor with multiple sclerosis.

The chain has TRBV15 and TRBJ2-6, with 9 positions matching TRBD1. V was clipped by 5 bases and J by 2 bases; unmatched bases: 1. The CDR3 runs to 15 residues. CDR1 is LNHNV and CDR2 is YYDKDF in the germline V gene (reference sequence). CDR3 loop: CATSWDRAGANVLTF. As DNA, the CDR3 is TGTGCCACCAGCTGGGACAGGGCTGGGGCCAACGTCCTGACTTTC.

Here the CDR3 reads CAWSGIRRNTQYF. The CDR3 DNA reads as TGTGCCTGGAGTGGAATTCGACGGAATACGCAGTATTTT. The chain is built from TRBV30 and TRBJ2-3; D unclear. V was cut by 1 base and J by 7 bases, with 12 bases left in between. The CDR3 spans 13 residues. Germline V gene sequence: CDR1 GTSNPN, CDR2 SVGIG (reference sequence).

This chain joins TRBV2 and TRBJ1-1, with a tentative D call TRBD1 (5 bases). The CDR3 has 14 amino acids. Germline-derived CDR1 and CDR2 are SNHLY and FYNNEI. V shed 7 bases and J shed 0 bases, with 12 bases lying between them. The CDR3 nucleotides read TGTGCCAGCACTCTACAGGAAATGAACACTGAAGCTTTCTTT. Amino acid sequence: CASTLQEMNTEAFF.

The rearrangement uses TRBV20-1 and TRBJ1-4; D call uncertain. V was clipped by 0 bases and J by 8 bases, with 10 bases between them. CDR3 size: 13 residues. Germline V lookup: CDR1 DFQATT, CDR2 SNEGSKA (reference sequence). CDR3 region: CSARDNGPEKLFF. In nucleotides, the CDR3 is TGCAGTGCTAGAGACAACGGCCCGGAAAAACTGTTTTTT.

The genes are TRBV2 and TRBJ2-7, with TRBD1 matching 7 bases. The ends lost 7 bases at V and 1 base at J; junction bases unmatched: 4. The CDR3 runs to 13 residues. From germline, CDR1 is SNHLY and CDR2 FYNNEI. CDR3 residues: CASIRDRSYEQYF. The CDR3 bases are TGTGCCAGCATCCGGGACAGATCCTACGAGCAGTACTTC. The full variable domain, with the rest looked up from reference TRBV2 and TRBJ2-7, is EPEVTQTPSHQVTQMGQEVILRCVPISNHLYFYWYRQILGQKVEFLVSFYNNEISEKSEIFDDQFSVERPDGSNFTLKIRSTKLEDSAMYFCASIRDRSYEQYFGPGTRLTVT.

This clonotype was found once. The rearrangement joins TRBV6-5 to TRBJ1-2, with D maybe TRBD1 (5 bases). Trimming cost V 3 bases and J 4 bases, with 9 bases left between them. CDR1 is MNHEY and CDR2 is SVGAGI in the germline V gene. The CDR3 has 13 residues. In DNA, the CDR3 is TGTGCCAGCAGTTATCAGGGAAGCTATGGCTACACCTTC. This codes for CASSYQGSYGYTF.

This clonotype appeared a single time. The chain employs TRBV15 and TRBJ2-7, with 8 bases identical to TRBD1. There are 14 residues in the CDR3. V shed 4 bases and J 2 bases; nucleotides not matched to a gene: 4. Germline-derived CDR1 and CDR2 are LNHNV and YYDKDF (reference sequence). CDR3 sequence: CATSKGQGAYEQYF. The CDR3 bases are TGTGCCACCAGCAAAGGACAGGGAGCCTACGAGCAGTACTTC.

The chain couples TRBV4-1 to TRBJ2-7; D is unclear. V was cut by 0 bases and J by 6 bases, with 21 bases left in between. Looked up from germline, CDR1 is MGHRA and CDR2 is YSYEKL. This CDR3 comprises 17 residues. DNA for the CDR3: TGCGCCAGCAGCCAAGATCACATCGCGGCAGGTCAGACCGAGCAGTACTTC. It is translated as CASSQDHIAAGQTEQYF.

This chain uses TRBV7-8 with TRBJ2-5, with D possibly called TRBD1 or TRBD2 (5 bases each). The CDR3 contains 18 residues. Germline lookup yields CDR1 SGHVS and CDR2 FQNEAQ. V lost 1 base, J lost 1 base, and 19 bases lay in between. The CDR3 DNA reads TGTGCCAGCAGCTTAGAGTCTACGGGGCTGGTGGGCCAAGAGACCCAGTACTTC. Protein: CASSLESTGLVGQETQYF.

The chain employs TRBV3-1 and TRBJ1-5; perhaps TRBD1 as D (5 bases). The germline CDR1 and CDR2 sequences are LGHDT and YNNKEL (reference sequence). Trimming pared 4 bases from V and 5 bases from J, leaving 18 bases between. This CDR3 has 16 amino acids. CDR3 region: CASSLYGGGGDQPQHF. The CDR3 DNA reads TGTGCCAGCAGCCTTTACGGCGGGGGGGGTGATCAGCCCCAGCATTTT.

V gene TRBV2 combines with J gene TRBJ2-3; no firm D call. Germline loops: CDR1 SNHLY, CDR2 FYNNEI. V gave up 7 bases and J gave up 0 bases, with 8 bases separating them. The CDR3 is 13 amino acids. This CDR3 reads CASKLTSTDTQYF. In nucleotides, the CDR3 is TGTGCCAGCAAGCTGACTAGCACAGATACGCAGTATTTT.

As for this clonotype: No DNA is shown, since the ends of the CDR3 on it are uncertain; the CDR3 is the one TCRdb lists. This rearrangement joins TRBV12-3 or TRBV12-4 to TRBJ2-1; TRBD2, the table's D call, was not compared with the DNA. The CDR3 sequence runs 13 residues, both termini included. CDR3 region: CASSFGGGAIKFF.

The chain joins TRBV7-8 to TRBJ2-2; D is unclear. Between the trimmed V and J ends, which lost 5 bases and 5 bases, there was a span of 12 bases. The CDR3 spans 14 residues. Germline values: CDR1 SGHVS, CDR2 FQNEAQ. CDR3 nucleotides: TGTGCCAGCAGCCCCGGACGGACGACCGGGGAGCTGTTTTTT. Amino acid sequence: CASSPGRTTGELFF.

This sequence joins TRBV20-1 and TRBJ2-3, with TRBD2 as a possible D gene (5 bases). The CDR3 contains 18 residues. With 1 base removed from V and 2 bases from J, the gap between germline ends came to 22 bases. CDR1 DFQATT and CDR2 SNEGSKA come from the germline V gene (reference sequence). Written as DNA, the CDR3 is TGCAGTGCTAGAGTCCCCTGGTCCCCGGCGGGCCCCACAGATACGCAGTATTTT. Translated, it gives CSARVPWSPAGPTDTQYF.

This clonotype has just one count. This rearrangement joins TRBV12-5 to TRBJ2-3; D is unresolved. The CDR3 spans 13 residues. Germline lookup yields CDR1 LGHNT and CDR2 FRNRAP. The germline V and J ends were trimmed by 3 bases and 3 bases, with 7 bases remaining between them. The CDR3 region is CASGLGGTDTQYF. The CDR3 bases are TGTGCTAGTGGTTTAGGTGGGACAGATACGCAGTATTTT.

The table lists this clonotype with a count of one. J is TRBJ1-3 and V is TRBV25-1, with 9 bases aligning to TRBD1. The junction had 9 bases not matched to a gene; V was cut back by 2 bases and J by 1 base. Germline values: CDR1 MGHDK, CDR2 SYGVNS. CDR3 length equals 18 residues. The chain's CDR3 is CASSEVNRGQFSGNTIYF. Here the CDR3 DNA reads TGTGCCAGCAGTGAAGTGAACAGGGGGCAATTTTCTGGAAACACCATATATTTT.

The CDR3 region has the DNA TGTGCCAGCAGTTACAAACATCTCGGGACCCAGTACTTC. As protein: CASSYKHLGTQYF. The chain has TRBV6-5 and TRBJ2-5; D remains ambiguous. V was clipped by 2 bases and J by 7 bases, with 11 bases between them. The germline V gene encodes CDR1 MNHEY and CDR2 SVGAGI. The CDR3 consists of 13 residues.

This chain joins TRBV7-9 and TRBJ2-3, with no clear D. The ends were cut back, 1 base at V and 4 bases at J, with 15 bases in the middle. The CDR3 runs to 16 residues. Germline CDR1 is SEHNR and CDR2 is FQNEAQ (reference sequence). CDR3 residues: CASSLGRPMDADTQYF. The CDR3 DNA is TGTGCCAGCAGCTTAGGTCGGCCCATGGACGCAGATACGCAGTATTTT.

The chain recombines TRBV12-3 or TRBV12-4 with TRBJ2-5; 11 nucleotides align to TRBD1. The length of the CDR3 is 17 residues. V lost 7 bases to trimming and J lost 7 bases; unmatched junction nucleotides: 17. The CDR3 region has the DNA TGTGCCAGCACCCCAGGGGACAGGGGGATGGAGTTTGGGACCCAGTACTTC. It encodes CASTPGDRGMEFGTQYF.

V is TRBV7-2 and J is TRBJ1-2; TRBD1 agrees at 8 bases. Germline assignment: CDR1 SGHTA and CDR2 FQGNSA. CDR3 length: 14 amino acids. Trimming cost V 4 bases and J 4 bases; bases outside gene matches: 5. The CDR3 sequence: CASSSQGASYGYTF. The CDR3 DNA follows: TGTGCCAGCAGCTCCCAGGGGGCGAGCTATGGCTACACCTTC.

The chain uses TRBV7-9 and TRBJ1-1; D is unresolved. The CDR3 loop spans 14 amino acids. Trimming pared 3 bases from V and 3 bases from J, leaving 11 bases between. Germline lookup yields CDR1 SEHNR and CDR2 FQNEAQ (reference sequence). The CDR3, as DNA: TGTGCCAGCAGCTTCTCGAGAGAGGACACTGAAGCTTTCTTT. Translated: CASSFSREDTEAFF. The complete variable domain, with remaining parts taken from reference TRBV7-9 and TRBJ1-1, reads DTGVSQNPRHKITKRGQNVTFRCDPISEHNRLYWYRQTLGQGPEFLTYFQNEAQLEKSRLLSDRFSAERPKGSFSTLEIQRTEQGDSAMYLCASSFSREDTEAFFGQGTRLTVV.